Listed below are T cell receptor beta chains from one sample, sequenced in a study of T cells in Graves' hyperthyroidism and ophthalmopathy. TCRdb itself ran the multiplex PCR reads through MiXCR, one entry per CDR3 protein. The table lists about 130,000 distinct CDR3 sequences, less than 25% of them singletons. The sequenced sample was blood. These receptor sequences come from a woman in her forties or fifties with Graves' hyperthyroidism that later progressed to Graves' ophthalmopathy. CDR3s include the opening cysteine and the closing phenylalanine or tryptophan. D genes are given only for firm matches. The size entry is marked missing in some rows and otherwise reads once, few, many or a size class.

J: TRBJ2-1; D: -; V: TRBV5-6; size: -; CDR3: CASIGPGLTYNEQFF; DNA: TGTGCCAGCATTGGCCCCGGACTAACCTACAATGAGCAGTTCTTC
J: TRBJ1-2; D: TRBD1; V: TRBV19; size: few; CDR3: CASSQQDRGLKGYTF; DNA: TGTGCCAGTAGTCAACAGGACAGGGGACTCAAAGGCTACACCTTC
J: TRBJ1-6; D: -; V: TRBV10-3; size: -; CDR3: CATSIMDNSPLHF; DNA: TGTGCCACCTCCATAATGGATAATTCACCCCTCCACTTT
J: TRBJ2-5; D: -; V: TRBV19; size: -; CDR3: CASSNRGAGFQYF; DNA: TGTGCCAGTAGTAATCGGGGAGCCGGTTTTCAGTACTTC
J: TRBJ1-2; D: -; V: TRBV19; size: few; CDR3: CASSHRVFGLGGYTF; DNA: TGTGCCAGTAGCCACAGGGTGTTCGGTCTGGGAGGCTACACCTTC
J: TRBJ2-1; D: -; V: TRBV5-8; size: -; CDR3: CASSAGGFDEQFF; DNA: TGTGCCAGCAGCGCTGGCGGGTTTGATGAGCAGTTCTTC
J: TRBJ1-3; D: TRBD1; V: TRBV6-1; size: many; CDR3: CASSAGTGGDTIYF; DNA: TGTGCCAGCAGTGCTGGGACAGGGGGAGACACCATATATTTT
J: TRBJ2-7; D: TRBD1; V: TRBV28; size: -; CDR3: CASSGQGSVYEQYF; DNA: TGTGCCAGCAGCGGACAGGGAAGTGTCTACGAGCAGTACTTC
J: TRBJ2-1; D: -; V: TRBV9; size: few; CDR3: CASSVVPSYNEQFF; DNA: TGTGCCAGCAGCGTAGTTCCGTCCTACAATGAGCAGTTCTTC
J: TRBJ2-2; D: -; V: TRBV4-1; size: -; CDR3: CASSLRMGGNTGELFF; DNA: TGCGCCAGCAGCCTGAGGATGGGAGGCAACACCGGGGAGCTGTTTTTT
J: TRBJ2-5; D: -; V: TRBV19; size: -; CDR3: CASSIGAGGLGETQYF; DNA: TGTGCCAGTAGTATAGGGGCAGGAGGACTTGGAGAGACCCAGTACTTC
J: TRBJ2-7; D: -; V: TRBV20-1; size: many; CDR3: CSASKLGEPASYEQYF; DNA: TGCAGTGCGAGTAAGTTGGGGGAGCCAGCCAGCTACGAGCAGTACTTC
J: TRBJ2-1; D: TRBD1; V: TRBV28; size: -; CDR3: CASSHHDRVNEQFF; DNA: TGTGCCAGCAGTCACCACGACAGGGTCAATGAGCAGTTCTTC
J: TRBJ1-6; D: TRBD1; V: TRBV13; size: -; CDR3: CASSLGGGQGRSPLHF; DNA: TGTGCCAGCAGCTTAGGGGGGGGACAGGGGCGATCACCCCTCCACTTT
J: TRBJ1-5; D: TRBD1; V: TRBV28; size: many; CDR3: CASSLFLGQGRPQHF; DNA: TGTGCCAGCAGTTTATTCCTGGGACAGGGACGGCCCCAGCATTTT
J: TRBJ2-2; D: TRBD2; V: TRBV13; size: many; CDR3: CASSRSGRGTGELFF; DNA: TGTGCCAGCAGCAGGAGCGGGAGAGGGACCGGGGAGCTGTTTTTT
J: TRBJ2-7; D: -; V: TRBV20-1; size: -; CDR3: CSATDRPQGEQYF; DNA: TGCAGTGCTACTGACAGGCCCCAAGGCGAGCAGTACTTC
J: TRBJ1-2; D: -; V: TRBV6-1; size: many; CDR3: CASSFLGPTGFGYTF; DNA: TGTGCCAGCAGTTTCCTCGGTCCTACAGGGTTTGGCTACACCTTC
J: TRBJ1-1; D: -; V: TRBV20-1; size: many; CDR3: CSASSGALTLNTEAFF; DNA: TGCAGTGCTAGTTCGGGGGCGTTGACCCTGAACACTGAAGCTTTCTTT
J: TRBJ2-2; D: -; V: TRBV5-1; size: many; CDR3: CASSSTGTFGGELFF; DNA: TGCGCCAGCAGCTCTACCGGGACGTTTGGCGGGGAGCTGTTTTTT